These 32 T cell receptor beta chains were sequenced from one sample in a study of blood T cell repertoires in COVID-19. The method was immunoSEQ multiplex PCR; TCRdb's version includes in-frame clones alone and lacks a portion of them. The table includes approximately 490,000 clones, roughly 90% detected once. Sequencing input: PBMCs or T cells enriched from blood (not recorded which). The source is a woman under 30 who had recovered from COVID-19.

This clone was recorded once. V gene TRBV27 combines with J gene TRBJ1-1; D unclear. This CDR3 region has 13 residues. V was pared by 7 bases and J by 1 base, with 10 bases between. Looked up from germline, CDR1 is MNHEY and CDR2 is SMNVEV (reference sequence). CDR3 nucleotides: TGTGCCAGCAACGGGAACGAGAACACTGAAGCTTTCTTT. Its protein product is CASNGNENTEAFF.

A single count supports this clone. This chain joins TRBV21-1 and TRBJ1-1. TRBV21-1 is termed a pseudogene. The CDR3 totals 15 residues. The CDR3 DNA sequence: TGTGCCAGCAGCAAGAATCTTGGAGCGGCCACTGAAGCTTTCTTT. Translated, it gives CASSKNLGAATEAFF.

This chain connects TRBV4-1 to TRBJ1-1; TRBD1 agrees at 7 bases. The CDR3 loop spans 16 amino acids. V trimming: 6 bases; J trimming: 3 bases; junction bases outside the gene matches: 13. Germline V gives CDR1 MGHRA, CDR2 YSYEKL. The DNA of the CDR3 is TGCGCCAGCAGTCAAACTCGGACAGGCGGGGACACTGAAGCTTTCTTT. Translating it yields CASSQTRTGGDTEAFF.

The genes are TRBV5-1 and TRBJ1-6, with D possibly being TRBD1 (5 bases). There are 17 residues in the CDR3. CDR1 and CDR2 (germline): SGHRS, YFSETQ. V lost 3 bases to trimming and J lost 6 bases, with 19 bases between them. CDR3 in amino acids: CASSYTVGDTGNSPLHF. Here the CDR3 DNA reads TGCGCCAGCAGCTACACGGTAGGGGATACCGGTAATTCACCCCTCCACTTT.

The J gene is TRBJ2-2, the V gene TRBV6-6, with 10 bases matching TRBD1. Germline values: CDR1 MNHNY, CDR2 SVGAGI (reference sequence). This CDR3 comprises 16 residues. V lost 2 bases and J lost 5; bases outside the gene matches: 5. This chain's CDR3 is CASSYMDRGSTGELFF. Here the CDR3 DNA reads TGTGCCAGCAGTTACATGGACAGGGGGAGTACCGGGGAGCTGTTTTTT.

The chain carries TRBV5-1 and TRBJ1-1; 7 bases align to TRBD1. Germline assignment: CDR1 SGHRS and CDR2 YFSETQ. The CDR3 sequence is 16 residues long. With V trimmed by 2 bases and J by 0 bases, 7 bases remained unmatched. The DNA for the CDR3 is TGCGCCAGCAGCTTAACAGGGGACCCCATGAACACTGAAGCTTTCTTT. Its translation: CASSLTGDPMNTEAFF.

The rearrangement uses TRBV21-1 and TRBJ2-4; the table's TRBD2 call for D was not verified on the DNA. TRBV21-1 is given as a pseudogene. The CDR3 contains 15 residues. For the CDR3, the DNA is TGTGCCAGCAGCAAGAGGGGACTAGCCAAAAACATTCAGTACTTC. Translated: CASSKRGLAKNIQYF.

This clone was recorded a few times. This chain connects TRBV27 to TRBJ1-5; a possible D gene is TRBD1 (5 bases). Germline CDR1 is MNHEY and CDR2 is SMNVEV (reference sequence). The germline V and J ends were trimmed by 10 bases and 2 bases, with 15 bases remaining between them. This CDR3 has 14 amino acids. CDR3 nucleotides: TGTGCCACCCGGCGCGCGGGGGGCAATCAGCCCCAGCATTTT. It translates to CATRRAGGNQPQHF.

The V call is TRBV7-9, the J call TRBJ1-2; D might be TRBD1 (5 bases). CDR3 length equals 15 residues. V was pared by 2 bases and J by 6 bases, with 16 bases between. The germline gives CDR1 SEHNR, CDR2 FQNEAQ (reference sequence). CDR3: CASSLSPGSLHGYTF. CDR3 nucleotide sequence: TGTGCCAGCAGCTTATCCCCAGGGTCCCTCCATGGCTACACCTTC.

As for this clone: Relative to the germline gene, one junction end is altered; a read error may explain this. This sequence joins TRBV6-5 and TRBJ1-2, with 7 bases aligning to TRBD1. Germline V gene data show CDR1 as MNHEY and CDR2 as SVGAGI. The CDR3 loop spans 15 amino acids. DNA of the CDR3: TGTGCCAGCACTACGCGACAGGGTACTAACTATGACTACACCTTC. Translating it yields CASTTRQGTNYDYTF.

The chain uses TRBV19 and TRBJ2-1; D gene uncertain. Germline lookup yields CDR1 LNHDA and CDR2 SQIVND (reference sequence). This CDR3 contains 14 residues. V was cut by 3 bases and J by 10 bases, with 16 bases left in between. The CDR3 region has the DNA TGTGCCAGTAGTATCGGAGTTTCGGAACTCGAGCAGTTCTTC. Its translation is CASSIGVSELEQFF.

This clone has a single count. V and J are TRBV5-8 and TRBJ1-4, with TRBD1 matching over 8 bases. V shed 0 bases and J 7 bases; nucleotides not matched to a gene: 5. The CDR3 runs to 15 residues. Per germline, CDR1 SGHTS and CDR2 YDEGEE. The CDR3 sequence: CASSLGTGRGEKLFF. In DNA form, the CDR3 reads TGTGCCAGCAGCTTGGGGACAGGGAGGGGTGAAAAACTGTTTTTT. The whole variable domain, remainder taken from reference TRBV5-8 and TRBJ1-4, is EAGVTQSPTHLIKTRGQQATLRCSPISGHTSVYWYQQALGLGLQFLLWYDEGEERNRGNFPPRFSGRQFPNYSSELNVNALELEDSALYLCASSLGTGRGEKLFFGSGTQLSVL.

This CDR3 is CASSYPSVVGSNSPLHF. As DNA, the CDR3 is TGTGCCAGCAGTTACCCCTCCGTAGTCGGTTCGAATTCACCCCTCCACTTT. The V and J genes are TRBV6-2 or TRBV6-3 and TRBJ1-6; D not certain. The germline gives CDR1 MNHEY, CDR2 SVGEGT. This CDR3 spans 17 amino acids. V shed 2 bases and J shed 7 bases, with 18 bases lying between them.

This CDR3 is CSASRDSGSYEQYF. In nucleotides, the CDR3 is TGCAGTGCTAGTAGGGACAGCGGCTCCTACGAGCAGTACTTC. The chain couples TRBV20-1 to TRBJ2-7, with 7 bases fitting TRBD1. Trimming at V came to 3 bases and at J to 0 bases, leaving 5 bases not matched to a gene. The germline CDR1 and CDR2 sequences are DFQATT and SNEGSKA (reference sequence). The CDR3 loop spans 14 amino acids.

The chain carries TRBV4-2 and TRBJ1-3; the match to TRBD1 covers 8 bases. The CDR3 extends over 17 amino acids. The germline gives CDR1 LGHNA, CDR2 YNFKEQ. After removal of 2 bases from V and 8 bases from J, the junction contained 14 bases not matched to a gene. In nucleotides, the CDR3 is TGTGCCAGCAGCCAACCCAACCAGGGGGCAAGGGAGGACACCATATATTTT. Amino acid sequence: CASSQPNQGAREDTIYF.

This clone was seen more than once but under ten times. The chain uses TRBV5-4 and TRBJ1-4, with 9 bases that match TRBD1. J was trimmed by 7 bases and V by 3 bases; bases with no gene match: 10. The CDR3 is made up of 16 amino acids. Germline values: CDR1 SGHNT, CDR2 YYREEE (reference sequence). CDR3 region: CASSSKQGALGEKLFF. DNA of the CDR3: TGTGCCAGCAGCTCAAAACAGGGGGCTTTAGGTGAAAAACTGTTTTTT.

The chain recombines TRBV30 with TRBJ1-2; weak D call: TRBD1 (5 bases). Trimming removed 5 bases from V and 2 bases from J, with 12 bases in between. Germline V CDR1 and CDR2: GTSNPN, SVGIG (reference sequence). The CDR3 consists of 13 residues. The CDR3 region is CAWARDSNYGYTF. As DNA, the CDR3 is TGTGCCTGGGCCCGGGACTCGAACTATGGCTACACCTTC.

This chain joins TRBV12-5 and TRBJ2-7, with D perhaps TRBD2 (8 bases). Trimming took off 4 bases at V and 5 bases at J, with 21 bases between the two ends. The CDR3 runs to 16 residues. Germline loops: CDR1 LGHNT, CDR2 FRNRAP. The CDR3 protein is CASGSLGRGRFHEQYF. The CDR3 region has the DNA TGTGCTAGTGGTTCCCTCGGGAGGGGGCGATTCCACGAGCAGTACTTC.

The rearrangement uses TRBV19 and TRBJ1-2; possible D gene TRBD1, 5 bases. Trimming took off 5 bases at V and 2 bases at J, with 21 bases between the two ends. The CDR3 extends over 17 amino acids. CDR1 and CDR2 from the germline V gene are LNHDA and SQIVND (reference sequence). The CDR3 sequence is CASSAGWGDLSNYGYTF. In DNA, the CDR3 is TGTGCCAGTAGTGCGGGATGGGGGGACCTATCCAACTATGGCTACACCTTC.

The chain joins TRBV14 to TRBJ1-2; tentatively, D is TRBD1 (6 bases). The CDR3 has 14 residues. Germline lookup yields CDR1 SGHDN and CDR2 FVKESK. V gave up 2 bases and J gave up 4 bases, with 11 bases separating them. Here the CDR3 reads CASSQLQGGYGYTF. CDR3 bases: TGTGCCAGCAGCCAATTACAGGGTGGCTATGGCTACACCTTC.

The V gene is TRBV18, the J gene TRBJ1-2; the D is unclear. Germline assignment: CDR1 KGHSH and CDR2 LQKENI. V was shortened by 3 bases and J by 0 bases, with 11 bases between the two germline ends. This CDR3 has 15 amino acids. The CDR3 spells CASSPGRPSNYGYTF. As DNA, the CDR3 is TGTGCCAGCTCACCTGGGAGGCCCTCTAACTATGGCTACACCTTC.

The chain recombines TRBV6-5 with TRBJ1-3; D unclear. CDR1 is MNHEY, CDR2 SVGAGI, per germline. V lost 6 bases and J lost 4, with 16 bases in between. CDR3 length: 15 amino acids. The CDR3 DNA is TGTGCCAGCAGCATCACCCTTCAAGCCGGAAACACCATATATTTT. Amino acids: CASSITLQAGNTIYF.

V is TRBV5-6 and J is TRBJ1-6; no firm D call. CDR3 size: 14 residues. CDR1 is SGHDT and CDR2 is YYEEEE in the germline V gene. V lost 0 bases to trimming and J lost 9 bases, with 10 bases between them. The CDR3 spells CASSLDGISSPLHF. The CDR3 region has the DNA TGTGCCAGCAGCTTGGACGGGATCAGTTCACCCCTCCACTTT.

V gene TRBV30 combines with J gene TRBJ1-6, with a tentative D call TRBD1 (5 bases). The CDR3 covers 14 residues. Germline CDR1 is GTSNPN and CDR2 is SVGIG (reference sequence). Trimming left V 7 bases short and J 2 bases short, with 12 bases between. In DNA form, the CDR3 reads TGTGCCTCGAAGGGGATGCCCTATAATTCACCCCTCCACTTT. Translation: CASKGMPYNSPLHF.

As regards this clone: A junction boundary mismatches the germline segment, possibly from a read error. The chain employs TRBV2 and TRBJ1-1; a weak D match, TRBD1 (6 bases). Germline loops: CDR1 SNHLY, CDR2 FYNNEI. This CDR3 contains 13 residues. The CDR3 sequence is CASSGFGDTEAFF. The CDR3 nucleotides are TGTGCCAGCAGTGGGTTTGGGGACACCGAAGCTTTCTTT.

This chain joins TRBV5-1 and TRBJ2-3; maybe TRBD2 (6 bases). Trimming stripped 4 bases from V and 3 bases from J, with 15 bases between. The CDR3 runs 15 residues. In germline, CDR1 is SGHRS, CDR2 YFSETQ. The CDR3 DNA follows: TGCGCCAGCAGCCCCCAGGGAGGCCGGACAGATACGCAGTATTTT. This sequence encodes CASSPQGGRTDTQYF.

The V call is TRBV6-5, the J call TRBJ2-7; 7 nucleotides line up with TRBD1. Germline CDR1 MNHEY, CDR2 SVGAGI. The CDR3 sequence is 12 residues long. The V and J ends lost 6 bases and 6 bases, in that order; junction bases with no gene match: 5. The CDR3 bases are TGTGCCAGCAGCCCGACAGGGCCCGAGCAGTACTTC. Its translation: CASSPTGPEQYF.

The chain has TRBV14 and TRBJ2-3, with D possibly matching TRBD2 (7 bases). This CDR3 contains 17 residues. The germline gives CDR1 SGHDN, CDR2 FVKESK. The germline V and J ends were trimmed by 3 bases and 6 bases, with 22 bases remaining between them. Here the CDR3 DNA reads TGTGCCAGCAGCCATGCACCGGGCCCGGGGAGGGGGGATACGCAGTATTTT. Its protein is CASSHAPGPGRGDTQYF.

V is TRBV30 and J is TRBJ1-1; 8 bases are a match to TRBD1. The CDR3 is 17 amino acids. The V and J ends lost 1 base and 2 bases, in that order; junction bases with no gene match: 12. Germline V gene lookup returns CDR1 GTSNPN and CDR2 SVGIG (reference sequence). The CDR3 sequence: CAWSARAGTGGNTEAFF. The CDR3 coding sequence is TGTGCCTGGAGTGCTCGAGCCGGGACAGGAGGTAACACTGAAGCTTTCTTT.

V gene TRBV7-9 combines with J gene TRBJ1-1; 7 bases match TRBD1. The CDR3 totals 16 residues. The germline gives CDR1 SEHNR, CDR2 FQNEAQ (reference sequence). After removal of 1 base from V and 4 bases from J, the junction contained 9 bases not matched to a gene. The CDR3 DNA follows: TGTGCCAGCAGCTTAGGCGCAGGGGGTCGGGTCACTGAAGCTTTCTTT. Protein product: CASSLGAGGRVTEAFF.

The chain has TRBV5-6 and TRBJ1-3; 9 positions agree with TRBD1. CDR3 length: 15 amino acids. V shed 0 bases, J shed 4 bases, and the junction held 2 bases outside the gene matches. The germline gives CDR1 SGHDT, CDR2 YYEEEE. The CDR3 loop reads CASSLGTGGGNTIYF. The DNA for the CDR3 is TGTGCCAGCAGCTTGGGCACAGGGGGCGGAAACACCATATATTTT. The whole variable domain, filled in from reference TRBV5-6 and TRBJ1-3, reads DAGVTQSPTHLIKTRGQQVTLRCSPKSGHDTVSWYQQALGQGPQFIFQYYEEEERQRGNFPDRFSGHQFPNYSSELNVNALLLGDSALYLCASSLGTGGGNTIYFGEGSWLTVV.

The chain employs TRBV5-1 and TRBJ2-7; 7 bases map to TRBD1. This CDR3 contains 15 residues. Germline values: CDR1 SGHRS, CDR2 YFSETQ. J gave up 5 bases and V 1 base, and 9 bases lay outside the gene matches. The CDR3: CASSLLTGETNEQYF. The DNA of the CDR3 is TGCGCCAGCAGCTTGCTCACAGGGGAGACGAACGAGCAGTACTTC.